This entry describes one T cell receptor beta chain. This sample is part of a study of OX40 agonist ivuxolimab in advanced cancers. The overall study: Among those enrolled, mean age was around 60 years (range about 23 to 90) and 75% to 90% were male.

The V end lost 6 bases, the J end lost 3 bases, and 8 bases lay between the germline ends. The CDR3 length is 12 residues. Germline lookup yields CDR1 SGHTA and CDR2 FQGTGA. TCRdb's copy holds only in-frame clones and misses some; the assay was immunoSEQ multiplex PCR. This sample has over 30,000 clones, with around 80% found just once. Sequenced material: CD4+ or CD8+ T cells sorted from blood, taken in a trial of the OX40 agonist ivuxolimab. The sequence was obtained from an adult with an advanced solid tumor such as melanoma, head and neck, liver or kidney cancer. The chain couples TRBV7-3 to TRBJ2-5; D uncertain. This CDR3 reads CASRGIEETQYF. The CDR3 region has the DNA TGTGCCAGCAGGGGAATAGAAGAGACCCAGTACTTC.